What follows are 15 T cell receptor beta chains derived from one specimen sequenced in a study of identical twins' blood T cells. MiXCR, run by TCRdb on the 5' RACE reads, gives a single entry per CDR3 protein. The table includes fewer than 450,000 distinct CDR3 sequences, roughly 30% detected once. Sequenced input: PBMCs. These receptors came from a woman between 18 and 50 years old in good health.

J is TRBJ1-2 and V is TRBV10-2, with D possibly being TRBD1 (5 bases). The ends were cut back, 4 bases at V and 4 bases at J, with 13 bases in the middle. The CDR3 is 14 amino acids. Germline CDR1 is WSHSY and CDR2 is SAAADI. The CDR3 nucleotides read TGCGCCAGCAGTGCCGACAGTTTTGGCTATGGCTACACCTTC. Amino acid sequence: CASSADSFGYGYTF.

V usage is TRBV20-1 and J usage is TRBJ2-3; weak D call: TRBD2 (6 bases). Germline V lookup: CDR1 DFQATT, CDR2 SNEGSKA (reference sequence). This CDR3 contains 13 residues. V was shortened by 6 bases and J by 3 bases, with 13 bases between the two germline ends. The CDR3 sequence is CSAQWAGTDTQYF. In nucleotides, the CDR3 is TGCAGTGCCCAGTGGGCGGGGACAGATACGCAGTATTTT.

The V gene is TRBV11-2, the J gene TRBJ2-7; D remains unclear. The CDR3 contains 14 residues. Germline lookup yields CDR1 SGHAT and CDR2 FQNNGV. V lost 0 bases and J lost 0, with 6 bases in between. The CDR3 nucleotides are TGTGCCAGCAGCTTAGAGTGGGACTCCTACGAGCAGTACTTC. This codes for CASSLEWDSYEQYF.

The chain links TRBV6-1 to TRBJ1-5; possibly TRBD1 for D (6 bases). V was cut by 8 bases and J by 5 bases, with 19 bases left in between. The CDR3 runs to 15 residues. The germline CDR1 and CDR2 sequences are MNHNS and SASEGT. DNA of the CDR3: TGTGCCAGCGCCGATACAGGGAAGGGCTATCAGCCCCAGCATTTT. Protein sequence: CASADTGKGYQPQHF.

The V call is TRBV5-1, the J call TRBJ1-4; D is ambiguous. The CDR3 contains 15 residues. Trimming shortened V by 4 bases and J by 6 bases, and 16 bases separated the two germline ends. Germline V gene data show CDR1 as SGHRS and CDR2 as YFSETQ. In DNA, the CDR3 is TGCGCCAGCAGCGCCTGGGTAGGGAGCGATGAAAAACTGTTTTTT. Translated: CASSAWVGSDEKLFF.

This clonotype occurred a few times. This chain uses TRBV4-3 with TRBJ1-1; unclear D gene. The length of the CDR3 is 14 residues. Trimming took off 3 bases at V and 0 bases at J, with 8 bases between the two ends. CDR1 is LGHNA and CDR2 is YSLEER in the germline V gene. The CDR3 reads CASSQTPMNTEAFF. The CDR3 DNA reads as TGCGCCAGCAGCCAGACCCCAATGAACACTGAAGCTTTCTTT.

This clonotype showed up just a few times. The J gene is TRBJ1-1, the V gene TRBV20-1; D gene ambiguous. The CDR3 covers 13 residues. The V end lost 3 bases, the J end lost 4 bases, and 12 bases lay between the germline ends. Germline CDR1 DFQATT, CDR2 SNEGSKA (reference sequence). CDR3 nucleotides: TGCAGTGCTAGTGTACTGTTAGGCACTGAAGCTTTCTTT. Translation: CSASVLLGTEAFF.

The chain carries TRBV3-1 and TRBJ2-7, with 7 bases lining up with TRBD1. Trimming took 4 bases from V and 7 from J; bases not matched to a gene: 10. This CDR3 is 14 amino acids long. From germline, CDR1 is LGHDT and CDR2 YNNKEL (reference sequence). The CDR3 spells CASSLGTAPIEQYF. The CDR3 bases are TGTGCCAGCAGCCTAGGGACAGCCCCTATAGAGCAGTACTTC.

This clonotype is a singleton in its sample. This may be a read error, as it is one base from a much larger clone. This chain links TRBV10-3 with TRBJ1-1; D is ambiguous. The CDR3 length is 13 residues. Looked up from germline, CDR1 is ENHRY and CDR2 is SYGVKD. The CDR3 loop is CAIAVIEGTEASF. In nucleotides, the CDR3 is TGTGCCATCGCCGTCATTGAGGGCACTGAAGCTTCCTTT.

This clonotype was observed a handful of times. V and J are TRBV3-1 and TRBJ1-6; weak D call: TRBD1 (5 bases). The V end lost 11 bases, the J end lost 0 bases, and 11 bases lay between the germline ends. The CDR3 runs to 14 residues. Per the germline V gene, CDR1 is LGHDT and CDR2 is YNNKEL (reference sequence). Written as DNA, the CDR3 is TGTGCCTCCAGGGAGAGCTCCTATAATTCACCCCTCCACTTT. Its protein product is CASRESSYNSPLHF.

This clonotype was recorded a few times. The rearrangement links TRBV27 to TRBJ2-1, with TRBD2 identical over 8 bases. Trimming cost V 7 bases and J 7 bases; bases outside gene matches: 3. The CDR3 has 12 residues. Germline CDR1 reads MNHEY; CDR2 reads SMNVEV (reference sequence). The CDR3 bases are TGTGCCAGCACCAAGCGGGGGAATGAGCAGTTCTTC. Residues: CASTKRGNEQFF.

This clonotype was recorded a few times. The rearrangement links TRBV9 to TRBJ1-1; D remains unclear. Trimming took 0 bases from V and 4 from J, leaving 10 bases between them. Per germline, CDR1 SGDLS and CDR2 YYNGEE. The CDR3 is 14 amino acids. CDR3 region: CASSVESGFTEAFF. Here the CDR3 DNA reads TGTGCCAGCAGCGTAGAGTCAGGATTCACTGAAGCTTTCTTT.

This clonotype was seen repeatedly, ten times or more. The chain combines TRBV5-8 with TRBJ2-2; TRBD1 matches 8 bases. Germline CDR1 is SGHTS and CDR2 is YDEGEE. V trimming: 2 bases; J trimming: 6 bases; junction bases outside the gene matches: 9. CDR3 length: 16 amino acids. The CDR3 coding sequence is TGTGCCAGCAGCTTACCCGGGACAGGCACTCCCGGGGAGCTGTTTTTT. It translates to CASSLPGTGTPGELFF. Full variable domain (rest looked up from reference TRBV5-8 and TRBJ2-2): EAGVTQSPTHLIKTRGQQATLRCSPISGHTSVYWYQQALGLGLQFLLWYDEGEERNRGNFPPRFSGRQFPNYSSELNVNALELEDSALYLCASSLPGTGTPGELFFGEGSRLTVL.

The genes are TRBV20-1 and TRBJ1-1, with D possibly being TRBD1 (5 bases). V lost 4 bases and J 0 bases, leaving 9 bases between the germline ends. The CDR3 loop spans 13 amino acids. Germline CDR1 reads DFQATT; CDR2 reads SNEGSKA (reference sequence). The CDR3 region is CSANGGMNTEAFF. CDR3 coding DNA: TGCAGTGCTAATGGGGGAATGAACACTGAAGCTTTCTTT.

A note on this clonotype: At one end the junction does not follow the germline gene, possibly because of a read error. This sequence joins TRBV30 and TRBJ2-1; 10 bases map to TRBD2. CDR3 length: 14 residues. CDR1 GTSNPN and CDR2 SVGIG come from the germline V gene (reference sequence). The CDR3 loop reads CGLAVTSSYNEQFF. The CDR3 DNA is TGCGGACTAGCGGTAACAAGCTCCTACAATGAGCAGTTCTTC.